Detailed here is one T cell receptor (beta chain). The data were obtained in a study of blood T cell repertoires in COVID-19. Profiled with immunoSEQ multiplex PCR; TCRdb holds only in-frame clones, not every one. The table has approximately 70,000 clones, around 80% seen once. CDR1 MNHEY and CDR2 SVGAGI come from the germline V gene. V lost 2 bases to trimming and J lost 4 bases; unmatched junction nucleotides: 6. The CDR3 consists of 15 residues. The V and J genes are TRBV6-5 and TRBJ1-2; 8 bases agree with TRBD1. Specimen: peripheral blood. The source of this sequence is a man between 60 and 70 years old with active or convalescent COVID-19. The CDR3 nucleotides read TGTGCCAGCAGTTACACGGACAGGGTCGGCTATGGCTACACCTTC. Encoded protein: CASSYTDRVGYGYTF.